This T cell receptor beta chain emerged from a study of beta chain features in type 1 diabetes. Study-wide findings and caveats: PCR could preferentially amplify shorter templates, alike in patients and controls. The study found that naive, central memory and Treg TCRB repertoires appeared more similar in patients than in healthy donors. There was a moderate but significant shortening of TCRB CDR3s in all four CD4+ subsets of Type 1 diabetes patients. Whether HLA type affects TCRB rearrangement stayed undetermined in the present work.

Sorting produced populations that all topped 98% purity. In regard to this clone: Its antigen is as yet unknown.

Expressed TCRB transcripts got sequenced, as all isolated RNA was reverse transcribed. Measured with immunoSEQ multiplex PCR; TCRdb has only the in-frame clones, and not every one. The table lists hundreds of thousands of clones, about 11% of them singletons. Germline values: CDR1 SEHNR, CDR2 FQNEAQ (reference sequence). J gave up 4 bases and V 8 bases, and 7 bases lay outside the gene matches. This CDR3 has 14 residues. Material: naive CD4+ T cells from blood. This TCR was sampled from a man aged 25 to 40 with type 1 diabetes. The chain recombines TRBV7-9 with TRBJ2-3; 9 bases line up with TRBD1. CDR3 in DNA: TGTGCCAGCTTGGAGACAGGGGGTCCAGATACGCAGTATTTT. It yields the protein CASLETGGPDTQYF.